The source of this T cell receptor beta chain is a study of blood T cells in healthy people across ages. Study information: The template switching approach captured approximately one barcoded beta molecule for every two T cells. Study-level points and caveats: Across the age range, TCR beta diversity per million T cells fell in a roughly linear way.

For the second PCR, which ran for about 7 to 12 cycles, a sample-barcoded 5' primer and a J-beta primer mix were used. Via MiXCR, TCRdb re-called the 5' RACE reads, giving one row per CDR3 protein. This table holds 1,300,000 or so distinct CDR3 sequences, 45% to 70% found once. Peripheral blood, roughly 9.3 milliliters per donor, was collected. Concerning this clonotype: Antigen: not known.

Germline CDR1 is SQVTM and CDR2 is ANQGSEA. The CDR3 extends over 13 amino acids. V was shortened by 3 bases and J by 5 bases, with 13 bases between the two germline ends. What was sequenced was blood. The sequence was obtained from a young man in good health. J is TRBJ1-1 and V is TRBV29-1; D is unresolved. DNA of the CDR3: TGCAGCGTTGATCTCAGATTTGGGACTGAAGCTTTCTTT. This encodes CSVDLRFGTEAFF. The full variable domain, completed using reference TRBV29-1 and TRBJ1-1, is SAVISQKPSRDICQRGTSLTIQCQVDSQVTMMFWYRQQPGQSLTLIATANQGSEATYESGFVIDKFPISRPNLTFSTLTVSNMSPEDSSIYLCSVDLRFGTEAFFGQGTRLTVV.